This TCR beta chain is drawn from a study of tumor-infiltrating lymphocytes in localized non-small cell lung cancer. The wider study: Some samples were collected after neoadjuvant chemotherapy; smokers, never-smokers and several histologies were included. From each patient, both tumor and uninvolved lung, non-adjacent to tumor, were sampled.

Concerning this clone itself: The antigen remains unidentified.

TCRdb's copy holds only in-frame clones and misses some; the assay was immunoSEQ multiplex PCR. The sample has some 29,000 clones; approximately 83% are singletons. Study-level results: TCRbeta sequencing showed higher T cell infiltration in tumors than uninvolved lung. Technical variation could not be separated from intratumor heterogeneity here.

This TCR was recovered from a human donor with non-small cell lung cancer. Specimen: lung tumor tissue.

As DNA, the CDR3 is TGCGCCAGCCGCACCGGGACAGGGGCCTACGAGCAGTACTTC. This codes for CASRTGTGAYEQYF. The chain links TRBV4-1 to TRBJ2-7, with TRBD1 matching 10 bases. This CDR3 spans 14 amino acids. Germline CDR1 MGHRA, CDR2 YSYEKL. Losses at the gene ends were 8 bases for V and 2 bases for J; bases not matched to a gene: 6.